This T cell receptor beta chain was retrieved from a study of blood T cell repertoires in COVID-19. Background on the study: Donors in the United States, Italy and Spain gave samples during acute or convalescent COVID-19.

Clones were sequenced by immunoSEQ multiplex PCR, and TCRdb holds only the in-frame ones, with some missing. The sample has 100,000 to 150,000 clones, around 74% seen once; the top ten hold around 6.2%. The germline V and J ends were trimmed by 2 bases and 4 bases, with 14 bases remaining between them. Germline CDR1 SGHNT, CDR2 YENEEA. The CDR3 has 15 residues. This chain uses TRBV11-3 with TRBJ2-5; TRBD2 is a possible D gene (7 bases). This clonotype originated in an elderly man with COVID-19, enrolled during active disease. The sequenced material came from peripheral blood. CDR3 nucleotides: TGTGCCAGCAGCTTAATGGGGGGGGCCGGAGAGACCCAGTACTTC. Encoded protein: CASSLMGGAGETQYF.